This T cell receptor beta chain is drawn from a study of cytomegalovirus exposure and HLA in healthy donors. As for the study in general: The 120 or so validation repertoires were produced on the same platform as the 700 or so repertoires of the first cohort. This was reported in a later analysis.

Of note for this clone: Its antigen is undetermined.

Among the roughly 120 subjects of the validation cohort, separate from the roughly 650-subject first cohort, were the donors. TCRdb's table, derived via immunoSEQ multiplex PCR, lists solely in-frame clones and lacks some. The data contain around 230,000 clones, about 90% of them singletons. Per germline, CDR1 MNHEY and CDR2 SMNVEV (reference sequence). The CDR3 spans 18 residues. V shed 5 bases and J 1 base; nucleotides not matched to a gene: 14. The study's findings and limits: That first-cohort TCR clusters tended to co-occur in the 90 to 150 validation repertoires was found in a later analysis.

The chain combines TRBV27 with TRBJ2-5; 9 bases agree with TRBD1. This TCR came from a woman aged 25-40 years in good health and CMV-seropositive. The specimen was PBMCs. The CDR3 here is CASSRSVRTGEFQETQYF. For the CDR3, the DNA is TGTGCCAGCAGTCGATCCGTCCGGACAGGGGAATTCCAAGAGACCCAGTACTTC.